In its sample, the clone carrying this TCR beta chain was seen once. The data stem from a study of CD8 T cells in Susac syndrome. Study background: Intravenous immunoglobulin alone or corticosteroids were being given to patients with Susac syndrome at blood draw, unless they were therapy-naive.

The study sequenced TCR beta in blood CD8+ and CD4+ T cells. V dropped 6 bases and J dropped 0; count of bases not matched to a gene: 7. Per germline, CDR1 DFQATT and CDR2 SNEGSKA (reference sequence). CDR3 length: 15 amino acids. RNA in amounts of roughly 0.45 to 1 ug was reverse transcribed with random hexamers. Across 54 Vbeta and 13 Jbeta, TCR beta CDR3 was amplified with immunoSEQ multiplex PCR. Using its own MiXCR run on the immunoSEQ multiplex PCR reads, TCRdb lists one record per CDR3 protein. The sample includes around 200,000 distinct CDR3 sequences, nearly 97% of them seen just once. Sequencing was done on a sample of CD4+ T cells from PBMCs. The chain has TRBV20-1 and TRBJ2-2; TRBD1 aligns across 7 bases. The receptor was derived from a human donor with Susac syndrome. CDR3 residues: CSASGQRPNTGELFF. In DNA, the CDR3 is TGCAGTGCATCGGGACAGAGACCGAACACCGGGGAGCTGTTTTTT.